This T cell receptor beta chain was captured in a study of T cell responses to AZD1222 COVID-19 vaccine. Study at large: Doses given second, at about 4 or about 12 weeks, were pooled. General observations from the study: Donors skewed white British and female; clonal diversity was possibly underestimated. Nearly half of spike-specific TCRs reportedly target variant regions that are unmutated in the B.1.351 and B.1.1.7 variants. Baseline testing showed seropositivity in only a handful of AZD1222 recipients.

In germline, CDR1 is LGHDT, CDR2 YNNKEL (reference sequence). V lost 1 base to trimming and J lost 8 bases; unmatched junction nucleotides: 5. The CDR3 is 15 residues long. About this clone itself: The antigen is unknown.

Only in-frame clones appear in the TCRdb table, and some are missing; sequencing was by immunoSEQ multiplex PCR. This sample has some 120,000 clones, with roughly 90% found just once. The sample here was peripheral blood, taken on day 0 of AZD1222 vaccination. This TCR came from an adult in good health. The V gene is TRBV3-1 (or the pseudogene TRBV3-2), the J gene TRBJ2-1; 10 nucleotides match TRBD2. CDR3 DNA sequence: TGTGCCAGCAGCCAAGGTCTAGCGGGAGTCTATGAGCAGTTCTTC. Translated: CASSQGLAGVYEQFF.